This paragraph covers one T cell receptor (beta chain) sequence. As every portion of the isolated RNA was reverse transcribed, the sequencing read expressed TCRB transcripts. The protocol was immunoSEQ multiplex PCR, while the TCRdb copy is restricted to in-frame clones and leaves out a portion. This sample yields about 140,000 clones, of which less than 10% are seen a single time; 0.55% to 0.75% belongs to the top ten. V was cut by 8 bases and J by 6 bases, with 15 bases left in between. Looked up from germline, CDR1 is SNHLY and CDR2 is FYNNEI. The CDR3 consists of 13 residues. The sample comes from a study of beta chain features in type 1 diabetes.

The chain recombines TRBV2 with TRBJ2-3; D remains unclear. The sequenced sample was central memory CD4+ T cells from blood. This clonotype was sampled from a woman between 35 and 50 years old in good health. The CDR3: CASGPALVDTQYF. CDR3 coding DNA: TGTGCCAGCGGGCCAGCCCTGGTCGATACGCAGTATTTT.